This T cell receptor (beta chain) was identified during a study of blood T cell repertoires in COVID-19. The overall study: T cells, B-cell-depleted T cells, or PBMCs provided the cDNA or gDNA that served as material.

The CDR3 contains 16 residues. With V trimmed by 7 bases and J by 1 base, 9 bases remained unmatched. Germline V gene data show CDR1 as MDHEN and CDR2 as SYDVKM. Per the original data handling: Amplification with reference gene primers provided the estimates of nucleated cell counts. Libraries were prepared by immunoSEQ multiplex PCR; TCRdb keeps only in-frame clonotypes and omits some of them. V and J calls and clone size are copied from that table; D and trimming were computed from the DNA. Among 200,000 to 250,000 clones listed, more than 85% were seen once. The TCR comes from a woman between 50 and 59 years old who had recovered from COVID-19. Sequenced material: PBMCs or T cells enriched from blood (not recorded which). The chain has TRBV28 and TRBJ2-2; 7 bases map to TRBD1. The CDR3 protein is CASIDIRDRNTGELFF. Written as DNA, the CDR3 is TGTGCCAGCATTGACATCCGGGACAGGAACACCGGGGAGCTGTTTTTT.